Following are 12 T cell receptor beta chains from one sample sequenced in a study of radiotherapy plus CTLA-4 blockade in lung cancer. Only in-frame clones appear in the TCRdb table, and some are missing; sequencing was by immunoSEQ multiplex PCR. The sample has roughly 93,000 clones; around 86% are singletons. Sequencing was performed on peripheral blood, taken from a patient treated with radiotherapy plus ipilimumab. These receptors were taken from a human donor with non-small cell lung cancer who had a partial response to radiotherapy plus ipilimumab.

The chain carries TRBV2 and TRBJ1-2, with a weak D call TRBD1 (5 bases). V lost 7 bases and J lost 4, with 13 bases in between. The V gene's germline CDR1 is SNHLY and CDR2 FYNNEI. The CDR3 has 13 amino acids. CDR3 coding DNA: TGTGCCAGCATGGGGCAGGCGGCCTATGGCTACACCTTC. The encoded protein is CASMGQAAYGYTF.

The chain links TRBV6-1 to TRBJ2-5, with 11 bases aligning to TRBD2. This CDR3 region has 15 residues. Germline V lookup: CDR1 MNHNS, CDR2 SASEGT. With 6 bases clipped from V and 2 bases from J, the junction kept 5 bases outside the gene matches. The CDR3 sequence: CASRRTSGSQETQYF. The DNA for the CDR3 is TGTGCCAGCAGAAGGACTAGCGGGTCTCAAGAGACCCAGTACTTC.

This clone was seen only once. The rearrangement uses TRBV6-1 and TRBJ2-1, with 11 bases fitting TRBD2. V trimming: 6 bases; J trimming: 6 bases; junction bases outside the gene matches: 7. This CDR3 has 15 amino acids. Germline lookup yields CDR1 MNHNS and CDR2 SASEGT. CDR3 coding DNA: TGTGCCAGCAGGGGTAGCGGGAGGGCCAGCAATGAGCAGTTCTTC. It specifies CASRGSGRASNEQFF.

The chain links TRBV5-1 to TRBJ2-5; possible D gene TRBD2, 5 bases. CDR3 length: 15 amino acids. V shed 2 bases and J shed 2 bases, with 13 bases lying between them. Germline V gene lookup returns CDR1 SGHRS and CDR2 YFSETQ. CDR3 sequence (DNA): TGCGCCAGCAGCTTCCGGGGTCTGGGGCAAGAGACCCAGTACTTC. It specifies CASSFRGLGQETQYF.

This chain links TRBV10-1 with TRBJ2-1; 12 bases match TRBD2. In germline, CDR1 is WNHNN, CDR2 SYGVQD (reference sequence). The CDR3 loop spans 19 amino acids. The ends lost 4 bases at V and 5 bases at J; junction bases unmatched: 15. Written as DNA, the CDR3 is TGCGCCAGCAGTGGGCCCGGACGGACTAGCGGGAATAAAGACAATGAGCAGTTCTTC. Protein: CASSGPGRTSGNKDNEQFF.

In DNA, the CDR3 is TGTGCCAGCAGCTTAGATCCACTAGCTGCGGGGACCCAGTACTTC. This sequence encodes CASSLDPLAAGTQYF. The chain employs TRBV11-2 and TRBJ2-5, with a weak D call TRBD2 (6 bases). The CDR3 extends over 15 amino acids. The germline V and J ends were trimmed by 0 bases and 7 bases, with 15 bases remaining between them. Germline loops: CDR1 SGHAT, CDR2 FQNNGV.

Only one count was recorded for this clone. The chain has TRBV7-3 and TRBJ2-1; 11 nucleotides match TRBD2. The CDR3 covers 15 residues. Germline V gene lookup returns CDR1 SGHTA and CDR2 FQGTGA. Germline trimming cut 5 bases from V and 3 bases from J; bases unmatched to any gene: 3. CDR3 sequence (DNA): TGTGCCAGCAGCACGGGACTAGCGGTCTACAATGAGCAGTTCTTC. Its translation: CASSTGLAVYNEQFF. Full variable domain (rest looked up from reference TRBV7-3 and TRBJ2-1): GAGVSQTPSNKVTEKGKYVELRCDPISGHTALYWYRQSLGQGPEFLIYFQGTGAADDSGLPNDRFFAVRPEGSVSTLKIQRTERGDSAVYLCASSTGLAVYNEQFFGPGTRLTVL.

This CDR3 is CASATGFHTEAFF. The CDR3 DNA is TGTGCCAGCGCCACAGGGTTCCACACTGAAGCTTTCTTT. The rearrangement joins TRBV2 to TRBJ1-1; maybe TRBD1 (6 bases). The CDR3 has 13 amino acids. The V end was cut by 8 bases, the J end by 3 bases, with 13 bases between. The V gene's germline CDR1 is SNHLY and CDR2 FYNNEI.

This clone came up once. This chain joins TRBV5-8 and TRBJ2-6; no definite D call. The CDR3 loop spans 13 amino acids. CDR1 and CDR2 from the germline V gene are SGHTS and YDEGEE. The V gene lost 6 bases and the J gene lost 1 base, with 5 bases spanning the gap. The CDR3 DNA sequence: TGTGCCAGCACCGTTTCTGGGGCCAACGTCCTGACTTTC. Amino acid sequence: CASTVSGANVLTF.

This clone was observed once. The chain carries TRBV19 and TRBJ2-7; D may be TRBD2 (6 bases). The CDR3 totals 13 residues. Trimming removed 9 bases at V and 1 base at J, with 13 bases between. In germline, CDR1 is LNHDA, CDR2 SQIVND (reference sequence). CDR3 DNA: TGTGCCAGCTCCCGGGAGAGTTCCTACGAGCAGTACTTC. Translated, it gives CASSRESSYEQYF.

This chain links TRBV7-3 with TRBJ2-5, with 9 bases lining up with TRBD1. V was clipped by 5 bases and J by 5 bases; unmatched bases: 6. CDR1 is SGHTA, CDR2 FQGTGA, per germline. The length of the CDR3 is 14 residues. CDR3 loop: CASSPTGTGETQYF. In DNA form, the CDR3 reads TGTGCCAGCAGCCCCACCGGGACAGGGGAGACCCAGTACTTC.

This sequence joins TRBV5-1 and TRBJ2-1; 9 nucleotides match TRBD1. Germline V gene sequence: CDR1 SGHRS, CDR2 YFSETQ. Losses at the gene ends were 2 bases for V and 0 bases for J; bases not matched to a gene: 0. This CDR3 contains 15 residues. CDR3 sequence (DNA): TGCGCCAGCAGCTTACAGGGGGCCTCCTACAATGAGCAGTTCTTC. Translation: CASSLQGASYNEQFF.